The rows below give T cell receptor beta chains drawn from one sample of a study of T cell repertoires in cytomegalovirus infection. TCRdb used MiXCR to reprocess the reads, holding one entry per CDR3 protein. The data contain 650,000 to 900,000 distinct CDR3 sequences, 25% to 30% of them singletons. Their antigens are not known. The sample was cultured CD8+ T cells from PBMCs, taken from culture after CMV antigen stimulation. The receptor set was obtained from a human donor in good health (CMV status not recorded). Some clones in this sample may be carry-over from other donors' samples. Each CDR3 is given with its conserved first and last residue. D genes are given only for firm matches. Clone size is not always given. Where it is, it says once, few, many or a class for expanded clones.

TRBJ2-5	-	TRBV14	-	CASSQEGLVWETQYF	TGTGCCAGCAGCCAAGAAGGCCTTGTATGGGAGACCCAGTACTTC
TRBJ1-1	-	TRBV5-4	-	CASSLPGRGGSDTEAFF	TGTGCCAGCAGCTTGCCGGGGAGGGGTGGGTCGGACACTGAAGCTTTCTTT
TRBJ2-3	-	TRBV2	few	CASNDRGTQYF	TGTGCCAGCAATGATCGCGGTACGCAGTATTTT
TRBJ1-1	-	TRBV6-6	-	CASLGRGATEAFF	TGTGCCAGCCTGGGGAGAGGTGCCACTGAAGCTTTCTTT
TRBJ2-7	-	TRBV20-1	few	CSTRISSYEQYF	TGCAGTACCCGTATCAGCTCCTACGAGCAGTACTTC
TRBJ1-1	-	TRBV29-1	-	CSVESGNTEAFF	TGCAGCGTTGAATCCGGGAACACTGAAGCTTTCTTT
TRBJ2-1	TRBD2	TRBV6-6	-	CASSPREGPWSF	TGTGCCAGCAGCCCCAGGGAGGGCCCTTGGTCCTTC
TRBJ1-5	-	TRBV6-2/TRBV6-3	-	CASNLQGSGNQPQHF	TGTGCCAGCAACTTACAGGGCTCAGGCAATCAGCCCCAGCATTTT
TRBJ1-5	-	TRBV5-6	-	CASSLYPKGPEGPNQPQHF	TGTGCCAGCAGCTTGTATCCCAAGGGCCCCGAGGGCCCCAATCAGCCCCAGCATTTT
TRBJ2-1	TRBD2	TRBV7-6	-	CASSSGGRLAEQFF	TGTGCCAGCAGCAGCGGGGGGCGCCTAGCGGAGCAGTTCTTC
TRBJ2-1	-	TRBV6-2/TRBV6-3	-	CASNTPQLAGYNEQFF	TGTGCCAGCAACACACCGCAACTAGCCGGCTACAATGAGCAGTTCTTC
TRBJ2-5	TRBD2	TRBV4-2	few	CASSPTTSGGFGETQYF	TGTGCCAGCAGCCCCACGACTAGCGGGGGATTCGGAGAGACCCAGTACTTC
TRBJ2-3	TRBD2	TRBV7-6	-	CASSLGQAPSGDADTQYF	TGTGCCAGCAGCTTAGGTCAAGCCCCTAGCGGGGACGCAGATACGCAGTATTTT
TRBJ1-2	TRBD1	TRBV18	-	CASSPSDRAYGYTF	TGTGCCAGCTCACCAAGTGACAGGGCCTATGGCTACACCTTC
TRBJ2-7	-	TRBV29-1	few	CSVLGVGFYEQYF	TGCAGCGTTTTGGGAGTTGGGTTTTACGAGCAGTACTTC
TRBJ2-3	-	TRBV12-3/TRBV12-4	few	CASSPWRGMYTDTQYF	TGTGCCAGCAGTCCTTGGCGGGGAATGTACACAGATACGCAGTATTTT
TRBJ2-7	TRBD1	TRBV15	-	CATSIRAGQGDEQYF	TGTGCCACCAGCATTAGGGCGGGACAGGGGGACGAGCAGTACTTC
TRBJ2-5	TRBD1	TRBV19	few	CASSPSGGWETQYF	TGTGCCAGTAGCCCCTCAGGGGGCTGGGAGACCCAGTACTTC
TRBJ2-5	-	TRBV25-1	once	CASSDGGGAPKTQYF	TGTGCCAGCAGTGACGGTGGGGGGGCCCCGAAGACCCAGTACTTC
TRBJ1-2	-	TRBV7-6	few	CASSPNRPTNYGYTF	TGTGCCAGCAGCCCAAACAGGCCTACTAACTATGGCTACACCTTC
TRBJ1-5	-	TRBV12-3/TRBV12-4	few	CASSSSLGDVYQHF	TGTGCCAGCAGTTCGTCCCTTGGGGACGTTTACCAGCATTTT
TRBJ2-5	TRBD1	TRBV15	-	CATSRETGGSQETQYF	TGTGCCACCAGCAGAGAGACAGGGGGATCTCAAGAGACCCAGTACTTC
TRBJ1-1	-	TRBV7-7	-	CASSFSSDTEAFF	TGTGCTAGCAGCTTTTCGTCAGACACTGAAGCTTTCTTT
TRBJ2-3	-	TRBV9	-	CASPAEGGTDTQYF	TGTGCCAGCCCAGCGGAGGGTGGCACAGATACGCAGTATTTT
TRBJ2-5	TRBD2	TRBV12-3/TRBV12-4	-	CARRSLAGGHETQYF	TGTGCCAGAAGATCCCTAGCGGGGGGGCATGAGACCCAGTACTTC
TRBJ2-1	TRBD1	TRBV10-3	many	CAIGRQGWNEQFF	TGTGCCATCGGAAGACAGGGGTGGAATGAGCAGTTCTTC
TRBJ1-2	-	TRBV20-1	-	CSSDRTYGYTF	TGCAGTTCCGACAGGACCTATGGCTACACCTTC
TRBJ2-1	-	TRBV2	few	CASSVNEQFF	TGTGCCAGCAGTGTTAATGAGCAGTTCTTC
TRBJ2-1	-	TRBV6-2/TRBV6-3	-	CASSHQNQNRDLFF	TGTGCCAGCAGCCACCAAAACCAGAACAGGGACCTGTTCTTC
TRBJ1-5	TRBD1	TRBV7-6	many	CASSDRTGRLSNQPQHF	TGTGCCAGCAGCGACCGGACAGGCAGGCTTAGCAATCAGCCCCAGCATTTT
TRBJ2-1	TRBD2	TRBV7-3	-	CASSSPASGGGSYNEQFF	TGTGCCAGCAGCTCACCCGCTAGCGGGGGGGGATCCTACAATGAGCAGTTCTTC
TRBJ1-2	-	TRBV29-1	-	CSVPGEGGYTF	TGCAGCGTTCCCGGCGAAGGAGGCTACACCTTC
TRBJ1-5	-	TRBV12-3/TRBV12-4	few	CASSFIGTYSNQPQHF	TGTGCCAGCAGTTTCATAGGGACTTATAGCAATCAGCCCCAGCATTTT
TRBJ1-5	-	TRBV6-2/TRBV6-3	-	CASLPNGGVAVSQHF	TGTGCCAGCCTACCTAACGGGGGGGTTGCCGTTTCCCAGCATTTT
TRBJ1-5	-	TRBV4-1	few	CASSQVGLNMGEPQHF	TGCGCCAGCAGCCAAGTAGGGCTCAATATGGGGGAGCCCCAGCATTTT
TRBJ1-1	TRBD1	TRBV12-3/TRBV12-4	few	CASSHGTGGPNTEAFF	TGTGCCAGCAGTCACGGGACAGGGGGCCCGAACACTGAAGCTTTCTTT
TRBJ2-3	TRBD2	TRBV7-6	-	CASSPFRGVSTDTQYF	TGTGCCAGCAGCCCCTTTCGGGGGGTGAGCACAGATACGCAGTATTTT
TRBJ1-1	-	TRBV7-9	-	CASSERTVATEAFF	TGTGCCAGCAGCGAACGGACAGTAGCCACTGAAGCTTTCTTT
TRBJ1-2	-	TRBV19	-	CASSLGHVYTF	TGTGCCAGTAGTCTCGGACACGTCTACACCTTC
TRBJ1-5	-	TRBV3-1	few	CASSQSGEGSQPQHF	TGTGCCAGCAGCCAATCCGGGGAGGGGAGCCAGCCCCAGCATTTT
TRBJ2-1	TRBD2	TRBV27	-	CASRFSGGSYNEQFF	TGTGCCAGCAGGTTTAGCGGGGGTTCCTACAATGAGCAGTTCTTC
TRBJ1-1	-	TRBV12-3/TRBV12-4	-	CASSSRGGIDTEAFF	TGTGCCAGCAGTTCCCGAGGGGGGATCGACACTGAAGCTTTCTTT
TRBJ1-6	-	TRBV25-1	-	CASSESPGEALHF	TGTGCCAGCAGTGAATCCCCTGGCGAGGCCCTCCACTTT
TRBJ1-5	-	TRBV7-6	few	CASSPGWNQPQHF	TGTGCCAGCAGCCCTGGATGGAATCAGCCCCAGCATTTT
TRBJ1-1	TRBD1	TRBV6-1	-	CASRSTPGTDEAFF	TGTGCCAGCAGGTCCACACCCGGGACAGATGAAGCTTTCTTT
TRBJ2-3	TRBD2	TRBV7-2	many	CASSSRLAGSTDTQYF	TGTGCCAGCAGCTCCCGACTAGCGGGGAGCACAGATACGCAGTATTTT
TRBJ2-5	-	TRBV10-3	-	CAISESKDWQSPQPQETQYF	TGTGCCATCAGTGAGTCGAAGGATTGGCAGAGCCCCCAGCCGCAAGAGACCCAGTACTTC
TRBJ2-2	-	TRBV7-9	-	CASSPVEGTTYTGELFF	TGTGCCAGCAGCCCCGTTGAGGGGACAACCTACACCGGGGAGCTGTTTTTT
TRBJ1-2	-	TRBV24-1	-	CATSDFGSGYTF	TGTGCCACCAGTGATTTCGGGAGCGGCTACACCTTC
TRBJ2-7	TRBD2	TRBV9	once	CASSVERGEQYF	TGTGCCAGCAGCGTAGAGCGGGGCGAGCAGTACTTC
TRBJ2-2	-	TRBV7-6	many	CASSSRKPNTGELFF	TGTGCCAGCAGCTCCAGAAAACCGAACACCGGGGAGCTGTTTTTT
TRBJ2-7	TRBD1	TRBV28	-	CASSWTGRKHEQYF	TGTGCCAGCAGTTGGACAGGGAGGAAGCACGAGCAGTACTTC
TRBJ2-5	-	TRBV15	-	CATSRGTGIIGTQYF	TGTGCCACCAGCAGAGGAACAGGGATAATAGGGACCCAGTACTTC
TRBJ1-1	-	TRBV6-6	-	CASRGTFRVTGTEAFF	TGTGCCAGCCGGGGCACATTCAGGGTTACGGGCACTGAAGCTTTCTTT
TRBJ1-1	-	TRBV14	-	CASSQFNPARFGNTEAFF	TGTGCCAGCAGCCAATTCAACCCAGCGAGATTTGGGAACACTGAAGCTTTCTTT
TRBJ2-3	TRBD2	TRBV27	few	CASSLSVAGATDTQYF	TGTGCCAGCAGTTTATCGGTAGCGGGGGCTACAGATACGCAGTATTTT
TRBJ1-1	-	TRBV5-6	-	CASSGGTASEAFF	TGTGCCAGCAGCGGTGGGACTGCGAGCGAAGCTTTCTTT
TRBJ2-7	TRBD1	TRBV19	-	CASSIGGFDRAGDYEQYF	TGTGCCAGTAGTATAGGTGGGTTCGACAGGGCTGGGGATTACGAGCAGTACTTC
TRBJ2-5	-	TRBV7-6	-	CASSPSPRLETQYF	TGTGCCAGCAGCCCCAGCCCTCGGCTGGAGACCCAGTACTTC